The clone carrying this TCR beta chain has more than one count but fewer than ten. The target antigen is unknown. This sample was included in a study of T cell responses to AZD1222 COVID-19 vaccine. Study-level information: Combined were second doses at about 4 or about 12 weeks. Findings of the study overall: Clonal diversity may have been underestimated, and the donors were mostly white British, with more females than males.

Only in-frame clones appear in the TCRdb table, and some are missing; sequencing was by immunoSEQ multiplex PCR. Of approximately 140,000 clones in the sample, around 94% were seen once. The V and J ends lost 1 base and 1 base, in that order; junction bases with no gene match: 6. Germline V lookup: CDR1 SGHRS, CDR2 YFSETQ. This CDR3 is 16 amino acids long. The sample was peripheral blood, taken on day 0 of AZD1222 vaccination. The J gene is TRBJ2-5, the V gene TRBV5-1; 8 nucleotides align to TRBD2. The receptor was derived from an adult in good health. The CDR3 is CASSLWPAGAQETQYF. CDR3 coding DNA: TGCGCCAGCAGCTTGTGGCCAGCGGGGGCCCAAGAGACCCAGTACTTC.